The clone carrying this T cell receptor beta chain was picked up one time. The junction departs from germline at one end; a sequencing error may be responsible. The CDR3 extends over 11 amino acids. The entry originates in a study of blood T cells in healthy people across ages. Primers used in a second PCR of about 6 to 12 cycles were a sample-barcoded 5' primer and a J-beta primer mix. TCRdb analysed the 5' RACE reads with MiXCR anew, one entry per CDR3 protein. The repertoire has hundreds of thousands of distinct CDR3 sequences, 25% to 35% of them found once; the top ten carry roughly 14%. This chain connects TRBV12-3 or TRBV12-4 to TRBJ2-5, with no clear D. Input material: blood. The sequence was collected from a woman of 80 years or more in good health. This CDR3 reads CAGSPGETQYF. DNA of the CDR3: TGTGCCGGCAGTCCGGGAGAGACCCAGTACTTC.